Listed below are T cell receptor beta chains from one sample, sequenced in a study of shared clonotypes between healthy human individuals. Repertoires were generated with immunoSEQ multiplex PCR, while TCRdb's copy carries only in-frame clones and drops some. This sample has around 2,000,000 clones, with 85% to 95% found just once. The sample comprised naive CD8+ T cells sorted from blood. The origin of the receptors is a man younger than 30 in good health. Both conserved end residues are part of each CDR3. A D gene is named only where the DNA matches it firmly. Expanded clones get a size class; other rows say once, few or many, or leave the size out.

TGTGCCAGCGGTAACACACAGTTTACTAATGAAAAACTGTTTTTT,CASGNTQFTNEKLFF,TRBJ1-4,.,TRBV6-1,.
TGTGCCAGCAGTTTATCCAGGGGTGAGGAAAAACTGTTTTTT,CASSLSRGEEKLFF,TRBJ1-4,.,TRBV27,.
TGTGCCAGCAGTTCGGGACCACTAAGGTACGAGCAGTACTTC,CASSSGPLRYEQYF,TRBJ2-7,.,TRBV28,.
TGTGCCAGCAGCGTCACCCCCCGGGAAGAACTCAATGAGCAGTTCTTC,CASSVTPREELNEQFF,TRBJ2-1,.,TRBV9,.
TGTGCCAGCAGGGCCCTGGCAACAGATACGCAGTATTTT,CASRALATDTQYF,TRBJ2-3,.,TRBV2,.
TGTGCCGCGCAGGGGTTTGCTCAAGAGACCCAGTACTTC,CAAQGFAQETQYF,TRBJ2-5,.,TRBV10-3,few
TGCGCCAGCAGCCGGGTCGGACTAGCGGGAGACACCGGGGAGCTGTTTTTT,CASSRVGLAGDTGELFF,TRBJ2-2,TRBD2,TRBV4-1,.
TGTGCCAGTAGTATTCTCCGGGGCCAGGATACTGGAAACACCATATATTTT,CASSILRGQDTGNTIYF,TRBJ1-3,.,TRBV19,.
TGTGCCAGCAGCTTACCAGTCGAGCAGTACTTC,CASSLPVEQYF,TRBJ2-7,.,TRBV7-9,.
TGTGCCTGGAGTGTAAATATTCGGGGGCTGAACACTGAAGCTTTCTTT,CAWSVNIRGLNTEAFF,TRBJ1-1,.,TRBV30,.
TGTGCCAGCAGCGCGGGACAGGGACCGGATCAGCCCCAGCATTTT,CASSAGQGPDQPQHF,TRBJ1-5,TRBD1,TRBV7-2,.
TGTGCCAGCAGCTTGCAAGCACCGACAGGGGGTCTCTATGGCTACACCTTC,CASSLQAPTGGLYGYTF,TRBJ1-2,TRBD1,TRBV5-6,.
TGCGCCAGCAGCCAAGATCCGACTAGCGGCTACACAGATACGCAGTATTTT,CASSQDPTSGYTDTQYF,TRBJ2-3,TRBD2,TRBV4-1,once
TGTGCCAGCAGCTTCGGCCCCGCAGGGCTGTCGGTCGAGCAGTACTTC,CASSFGPAGLSVEQYF,TRBJ2-7,.,TRBV5-6,.
TGCGCCAGCAGCTTTGGGGGCTCCTACGAGCAGTACTTC,CASSFGGSYEQYF,TRBJ2-7,.,TRBV5-1,.
TGTGCCAGCAGTGAATTGACGGACTATGGCTACACCTTC,CASSELTDYGYTF,TRBJ1-2,.,TRBV25-1,.
TGTGCCAGCAGTTTAATATCTCAGGTTGGGGATCATGGCTACACCTTC,CASSLISQVGDHGYTF,TRBJ1-2,.,TRBV27,.
TGCAGCGTTGAAAACATAGCGGGAGTGTCAGATACGCAGTATTTT,CSVENIAGVSDTQYF,TRBJ2-3,TRBD2,TRBV29-1,.
TGTGCCTGGGAACAGGGGCTAGGCTACACCTTC,CAWEQGLGYTF,TRBJ1-2,TRBD1,TRBV30,.
TGTGCCACAGCAAAAGGGGGGGACAATGAGCAGTTCTTC,CATAKGGDNEQFF,TRBJ2-1,.,TRBV7-9,.
TGCGCCAGCAGTGATGGCGGGAGTACGTACGAGCAGTACTTC,CASSDGGSTYEQYF,TRBJ2-7,TRBD2,TRBV10-2,once
TGTGCCAGCAGTTTCCGACTGGCCTACGAGCAGTACTTC,CASSFRLAYEQYF,TRBJ2-7,.,TRBV27,.
TGCGCCAGCAATGAGCGGGCAGAGCCTTTCTACGAGCAGTACTTC,CASNERAEPFYEQYF,TRBJ2-7,.,TRBV10-2,.
TGTGCCAGCAGTGAATTGTTCGTTAACACCGGGGAGCTGTTTTTT,CASSELFVNTGELFF,TRBJ2-2,.,TRBV6-1,few
TGTGCCAGCAGTGAAACCAGCGGGAGCCACATCTCCTACGAGCAGTACTTC,CASSETSGSHISYEQYF,TRBJ2-7,TRBD2,TRBV2,.
TGTGCCAGCAGCTTATTTTTGCGGGAGAAGGACAATGAGCAGTTCTTC,CASSLFLREKDNEQFF,TRBJ2-1,TRBD2,TRBV11-2,.
TGTGCCAGCTCACCCTCCGGGACAGAAAGCAATCAGCCCCAGCATTTT,CASSPSGTESNQPQHF,TRBJ1-5,TRBD1,TRBV18,.